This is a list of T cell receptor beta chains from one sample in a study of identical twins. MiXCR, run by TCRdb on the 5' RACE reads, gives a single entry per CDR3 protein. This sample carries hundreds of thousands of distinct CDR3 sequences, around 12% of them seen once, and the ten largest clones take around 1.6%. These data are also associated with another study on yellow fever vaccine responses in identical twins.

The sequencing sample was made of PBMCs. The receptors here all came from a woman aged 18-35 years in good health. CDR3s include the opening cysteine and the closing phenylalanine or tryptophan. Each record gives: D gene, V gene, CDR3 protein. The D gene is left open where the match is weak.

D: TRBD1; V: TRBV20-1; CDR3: CSARETGGAETQYF
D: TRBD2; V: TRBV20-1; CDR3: CSARDTSGNNEQFF
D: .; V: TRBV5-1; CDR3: CASSLVAILAKNIQYF
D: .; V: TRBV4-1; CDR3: CASSQAPSETQYF
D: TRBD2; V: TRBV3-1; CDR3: CASRKDSRELRDTQYF
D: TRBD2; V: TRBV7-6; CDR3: CASSLTRGTSGTLAYEQYF
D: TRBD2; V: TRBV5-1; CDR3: CASSLHPGLAGGPIYEQYF
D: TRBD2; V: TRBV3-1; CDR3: CASSHLGGNEQYF
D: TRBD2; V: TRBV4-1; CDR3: CASSQASGKSDTQYF
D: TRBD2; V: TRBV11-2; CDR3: CASSLVPSGRDNEQFF
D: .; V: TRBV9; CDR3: CASSVGAGETQYF
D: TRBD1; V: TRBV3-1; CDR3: CASSQPRTGNNEQFF
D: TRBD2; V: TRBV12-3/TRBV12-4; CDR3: CASTIAGTSGFHEQFF
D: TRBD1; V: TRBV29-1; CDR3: CSGGPHRGLGETQYF
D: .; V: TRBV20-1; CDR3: CSAYPTLNTEAFF
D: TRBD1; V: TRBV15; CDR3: CATSPGRGRQETQYF
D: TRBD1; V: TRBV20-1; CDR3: CSARIPGTANYEQYF
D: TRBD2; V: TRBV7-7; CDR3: CASSSPSGSRHEQYF
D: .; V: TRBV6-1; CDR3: CASSEVEGPGNTIYF
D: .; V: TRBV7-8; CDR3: CASSSGLNEQFF
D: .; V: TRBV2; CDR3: CASRGAVGETEAFF
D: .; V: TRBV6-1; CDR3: CASRTATDSNTEAFF